This TCR beta chain was captured in a study of beta chain features in type 1 diabetes. This clone showed up just a few times. Sequenced material consisted of expressed TCRB transcripts (all of the isolated RNA was reverse transcribed). The study sequenced naive, central memory and regulatory T cell samples to an average of about 3.8 million reads. Using immunoSEQ multiplex PCR, the repertoire was profiled, and TCRdb retains in-frame clones only, with some absent. The sample lists hundreds of thousands of clones, 15% to 18% occurring once. Sequences were obtained from naive CD4+ T cells from blood. The TCR sequence derives from a man younger than 35 in good health.

DNA for the CDR3: TGTGCCAGTAGTCTTAGCGGGGGGGCCACAGATACGCAGTATTTT. Translating gives CASSLSGGATDTQYF. V usage is TRBV19 and J usage is TRBJ2-3, with 11 bases matching TRBD2. Germline CDR1 LNHDA, CDR2 SQIVND (reference sequence). This CDR3 has 15 amino acids. The V and J ends lost 5 bases and 2 bases, in that order; junction bases with no gene match: 3.